The clone carrying this T cell receptor (beta chain) showed up just a few times. In the study's own analysis: Estimation of nucleated cell counts relied on the amplification of reference gene primers. The protocol was immunoSEQ multiplex PCR, while the TCRdb copy is restricted to in-frame clones and leaves out a portion. That table furnishes V, J and clone size, whereas the DNA furnished D and trimming. The sample holds approximately 160,000 clones, about 79% seen once. This sample was taken from a study of blood T cell repertoires in COVID-19. About the study: Sites across the United States, Italy and Spain contributed samples from acute and convalescent COVID-19. Sources were T cells, B-cell-depleted T cells, or PBMCs; the material itself was cDNA or gDNA.

The CDR3 totals 16 residues. CDR1 and CDR2 from the germline V gene are LGHDT and YNNKEL (reference sequence). Losses at the gene ends were 4 bases for V and 3 bases for J; bases not matched to a gene: 7. This chain uses TRBV3-1 (or the pseudogene TRBV3-2) with TRBJ2-5, with 11 bases identical to TRBD1. Source material: peripheral blood. The receptor comes from a woman aged 50 to 60 in a cohort sampled during active or convalescent COVID-19. CDR3 nucleotides: TGTGCCAGCAGCCGCCGGACAGGGGGCGTCGAAGAGACCCAGTACTTC. This encodes CASSRRTGGVEETQYF.